The 27 T cell receptor beta chains listed next were all sequenced from one sample in a study of regulatory T cells in long-lasting Graves disease. Time point: persistent/refractory GD, antithyroid drugs over 5 years with positive TRAb. From PBMCs, RNA was extracted and then used to make the TCR library. In building TCR beta libraries, iRepertoire HTBI primers were used together with Arm-PCR of CDR3 regions. MiXCR, run by TCRdb on the multiplex PCR reads, gives a single entry per CDR3 protein. The sample records roughly 450,000 distinct CDR3 sequences, around 21% being singletons. The specimen was peripheral blood mononuclear cells (PBMCs), collected when the disease was refractory, from a patient treated with antithyroid drugs. Receptors originate from a female donor with Graves disease.

V gene TRBV9 combines with J gene TRBJ2-4; the D gene is possibly TRBD1 (6 bases). Gene TRBJ1-2 matches the end of the DNA better, so the J call may be wrong. The CDR3 is 13 residues long. The V gene's germline CDR1 is SGDLS and CDR2 YYNGEE. CDR3 sequence: CASSRQDGSGYTF. The DNA of the CDR3 is TGTGCCAGCAGCCGACAGGACGGATCGGGCTACACCTTC.

This clonotype appeared a few times. The rearrangement uses TRBV6-5 and TRBJ1-5; 7 nucleotides match TRBD1. Germline CDR1 reads MNHEY; CDR2 reads SVGAGI. This CDR3 contains 19 residues. The J segment lost 3 bases and the V segment lost 0 bases, leaving 14 bases of the junction unmatched. The CDR3 loop reads CASSYSWFGRGQLNQPQHF. CDR3 coding DNA: TGTGCCAGCAGTTACTCGTGGTTTGGCCGGGGACAGCTCAATCAGCCCCAGCATTTT.

This clonotype has a count of ten or more. This chain joins TRBV27 and TRBJ1-1; D perhaps matches TRBD1 (6 bases). Looked up from germline, CDR1 is MNHEY and CDR2 is SMNVEV (reference sequence). This CDR3 comprises 15 residues. V dropped 2 bases and J dropped 6 bases, with 16 bases sitting between them. CDR3 region: CASSLVFPGVAEAFF. In DNA, the CDR3 is TGTGCCAGCAGTTTAGTTTTTCCAGGGGTCGCTGAAGCTTTCTTT.

In its sample, this clonotype was seen a few times. For the CDR3, the DNA is TGTGCCAGCAGTTCGGCGGGACAGGGAGCGAATGAGCAGTTCTTC. Amino acid sequence: CASSSAGQGANEQFF. The genes are TRBV27 and TRBJ2-1; 9 nucleotides line up with TRBD1. CDR1 is MNHEY and CDR2 is SMNVEV in the germline V gene (reference sequence). The trim removed 4 bases at V and 7 bases at J, leaving 8 bases unmatched. The CDR3 covers 15 residues.

The V call is TRBV2, the J call TRBJ1-6, with TRBD1 matching over 7 bases. Trimming at V came to 11 bases and at J to 13 bases, leaving 11 bases not matched to a gene. The germline V gene has CDR1 SNHLY and CDR2 FYNNEI. There are 12 residues in the CDR3. CDR3 DNA sequence: TGTGCCTCCCGGGACAGCCCTCGCCCCCTCCACTTT. It encodes CASRDSPRPLHF. Using reference TRBV2 and TRBJ1-6 for the parts outside the CDR3, the full variable domain is EPEVTQTPSHQVTQMGQEVILRCVPISNHLYFYWYRQILGQKVEFLVSFYNNEISEKSEIFDDQFSVERPDGSNFTLKIRSTKLEDSAMYFCASRDSPRPLHFGNGTRLTVT.

In its sample, this clonotype was seen many times. This chain connects TRBV5-1 to TRBJ1-2; D perhaps matches TRBD1 (6 bases). Germline CDR1 is SGHRS and CDR2 is YFSETQ. The CDR3 is made up of 13 amino acids. The V gene lost 0 bases and the J gene lost 4 bases, with 7 bases spanning the gap. The CDR3 loop is CASSLEGVYGYTF. The DNA for the CDR3 is TGCGCCAGCAGCTTGGAGGGGGTCTATGGCTACACCTTC.

The chain has TRBV13 and TRBJ1-1; tentative D call: TRBD1 (6 bases). This CDR3 is built from 15 residues. CDR1 is PRHDT and CDR2 is FYEKMQ in the germline V gene (reference sequence). V gave up 5 bases and J gave up 3 bases, with 16 bases separating them. CDR3: CASSPLQGSDTEAFF. The CDR3 DNA follows: TGTGCCAGCAGCCCCCTACAGGGTTCGGACACTGAAGCTTTCTTT.

This clonotype was seen only a few times. The rearrangement joins TRBV20-1 to TRBJ2-2, with D tentatively TRBD2 (6 bases). Trimming cost V 0 bases and J 5 bases, with 19 bases left between them. CDR1 is DFQATT and CDR2 is SNEGSKA in the germline V gene (reference sequence). The CDR3 totals 17 residues. In DNA form, the CDR3 reads TGCAGTGCTAGAGACCCTACTCTGGGGGGAAGGACCGGGGAGCTGTTTTTT. Translated: CSARDPTLGGRTGELFF.

The genes are TRBV29-1 and TRBJ2-2; no reliable D call. Germline lookup yields CDR1 SQVTM and CDR2 ANQGSEA. This CDR3 has 12 residues. V was pared by 7 bases and J by 4 bases, with 10 bases between. CDR3 nucleotide sequence: TGCAGCGCCGCCCGGGCCACCGGGGAGCTGTTTTTT. Translated, it gives CSAARATGELFF.

This clonotype was picked up many times. The V and J genes are TRBV28 and TRBJ2-2; a possible D gene is TRBD1 (5 bases). The ends were cut back, 3 bases at V and 4 bases at J, with 12 bases in the middle. In germline, CDR1 is MDHEN, CDR2 SYDVKM. There are 15 residues in the CDR3. The CDR3: CASSLQGDRTGELFF. CDR3 bases: TGTGCCAGCAGTTTGCAAGGGGATCGCACCGGGGAGCTGTTTTTT. The complete variable domain, with remaining parts taken from reference TRBV28 and TRBJ2-2, reads DVKVTQSSRYLVKRTGEKVFLECVQDMDHENMFWYRQDPGLGLRLIYFSYDVKMKEKGDIPEGYSVSREKKERFSLILESASTNQTSMYLCASSLQGDRTGELFFGEGSRLTVL.

This clonotype was detected many times. The chain couples TRBV6-4 to TRBJ2-5; 16 bases line up with TRBD2. The CDR3 is 17 amino acids. With V trimmed by 6 bases and J by 8 bases, 12 bases remained unmatched. CDR1 is MRHNA and CDR2 is SNTAGT in the germline V gene. For the CDR3, the DNA is TGTGCCAGCAGGGGACTAGCGGGAGGGCCCCCAAGAGGCACCCAGTACTTC. This encodes CASRGLAGGPPRGTQYF.

There are many counts of this clonotype. The J gene is TRBJ2-5, the V gene TRBV20-1, with a possible D match to TRBD1 (5 bases). Germline V gives CDR1 DFQATT, CDR2 SNEGSKA (reference sequence). CDR3 length: 13 residues. V was shortened by 1 base and J by 3 bases, with 9 bases between the two germline ends. CDR3 amino acids: CSARVKGKETQYF. In DNA, the CDR3 is TGCAGTGCTAGAGTGAAGGGGAAAGAGACCCAGTACTTC.

The V gene is TRBV5-1, the J gene TRBJ2-2; 7 bases map to TRBD2. Germline CDR1 is SGHRS and CDR2 is YFSETQ. The CDR3 is 17 residues long. The V segment lost 0 bases and the J segment 7 bases; nucleotides outside the gene matches: 12. CDR3 nucleotides: TGCGCCAGCAGCTTGGAGCTTCTGGCGGGAGCTCACGGGGAGCTGTTTTTT. Encoded protein: CASSLELLAGAHGELFF.

This clonotype came up once. A read error is possible here, since a much larger clone lies one base away. The V and J genes are TRBV6-2 or TRBV6-3 and TRBJ1-1; D may be TRBD1 (5 bases). CDR1 and CDR2 (germline): MNHEY, SVGEGT. This CDR3 is 12 amino acids long. The CDR3 reads CASTPGGVEASF. CDR3 nucleotides: TGTGCCAGCACTCCGGGGGGAGTTGAAGCTTCCTTT.

The V and J genes are TRBV7-8 and TRBJ1-2; unclear D gene. The CDR3 has 11 residues. Germline V gene lookup returns CDR1 SGHVS and CDR2 FQNEAQ. The V gene lost 4 bases and the J gene lost 14 bases, with 14 bases spanning the gap. CDR3 DNA: TGTGCCAGCAGCTCTTTTCCGGGGTTGACCTTC. Translation: CASSSFPGLTF.

The J gene is TRBJ1-5, the V gene TRBV7-2; D remains unclear. Germline CDR1 is SGHTA and CDR2 is FQGNSA. V was shortened by 4 bases and J by 8 bases, with 9 bases between the two germline ends. The CDR3 contains 12 residues. The CDR3 protein is CASSSPPEPQHF. In DNA, the CDR3 is TGTGCCAGCAGCTCTCCCCCGGAGCCCCAGCATTTT.

With respect to this clonotype: Possible read error: a much larger clone is one base away. This chain joins TRBV2 and TRBJ2-7, with TRBD2 identical over 8 bases. This CDR3 region has 15 residues. Per the germline V gene, CDR1 is SNHLY and CDR2 is FYNNEI. The CDR3 region is CASRSLAEGSCEQYF. Here the CDR3 DNA reads TGTGCCAGCAGGTCACTAGCGGAGGGGTCCTGCGAGCAGTACTTC.

The J gene is TRBJ2-7, the V gene TRBV28; 10 bases are a match to TRBD2. CDR1 is MDHEN, CDR2 SYDVKM, per germline. With V trimmed by 6 bases and J by 3 bases, 5 bases remained unmatched. CDR3 length equals 14 residues. The CDR3 DNA reads TGTGCCAGCAGCGAGCGGGAGGGCCTCTACGAGCAGTACTTC. Translating it yields CASSEREGLYEQYF.

The chain couples TRBV19 to TRBJ2-7; D may be TRBD2 (5 bases). The germline gives CDR1 LNHDA, CDR2 SQIVND (reference sequence). Trimming cost V 5 bases and J 3 bases, with 17 bases left between them. The CDR3 totals 15 residues. The CDR3 DNA follows: TGTGCCAGTAGTCCGAGCAGGAATCGGGACTACGAGCAGTACTTC. Its translation: CASSPSRNRDYEQYF.

This clonotype was found a few times. The chain has TRBV30 and TRBJ1-5; possible D gene TRBD1, 5 bases. The CDR3 spans 13 residues. Trimming cost V 2 bases and J 7 bases, with 12 bases left between them. Germline lookup yields CDR1 GTSNPN and CDR2 SVGIG (reference sequence). The chain's CDR3 is CAWSTAGQQPQHF. CDR3 in DNA: TGTGCCTGGAGTACGGCAGGACAACAGCCCCAGCATTTT.

The chain has TRBV29-1 and TRBJ2-7; possibly TRBD2 for D (5 bases). The germline V gene has CDR1 SQVTM and CDR2 ANQGSEA. The CDR3 sequence is 14 residues long. V lost 0 bases to trimming and J lost 9 bases, with 18 bases between them. CDR3: CSVEDYGIEGAQYF. CDR3 sequence (DNA): TGCAGCGTTGAAGATTATGGGATTGAGGGAGCGCAGTACTTC.

The table lists this clonotype with a few counts. This chain joins TRBV2 and TRBJ2-3, with 8 positions matching TRBD2. This CDR3 region has 17 residues. Germline CDR1 reads SNHLY; CDR2 reads FYNNEI. V lost 8 bases, J lost 5 bases, and 18 bases stayed unmatched. The CDR3 DNA reads as TGTGCCAGCCTTCAACCGGGGGCGGGAGGAGTCTTAGATACGCAGTATTTT. It is translated as CASLQPGAGGVLDTQYF. The full variable domain, completed using reference TRBV2 and TRBJ2-3, is EPEVTQTPSHQVTQMGQEVILRCVPISNHLYFYWYRQILGQKVEFLVSFYNNEISEKSEIFDDQFSVERPDGSNFTLKIRSTKLEDSAMYFCASLQPGAGGVLDTQYFGPGTRLTVL.

The chain links TRBV12-3 or TRBV12-4 to TRBJ2-3, with TRBD2 matching over 13 bases. Trimming at V came to 3 bases and at J to 4 bases, leaving 4 bases not matched to a gene. The CDR3 contains 16 residues. The CDR3 loop reads CASSLTSGRLADTQYF. The CDR3 coding sequence is TGTGCCAGCAGTTTGACTAGCGGGAGGCTCGCAGATACGCAGTATTTT.

V and J are TRBV5-1 and TRBJ1-1; D possibly corresponds to TRBD1 (5 bases). The CDR3 is 14 residues long. Germline V gene lookup returns CDR1 SGHRS and CDR2 YFSETQ. Between the trimmed V and J ends, which lost 4 bases and 5 bases, there was a span of 15 bases. CDR3: CASSPPLGETEAFF. The CDR3 region has the DNA TGCGCCAGCAGCCCCCCCCTAGGGGAAACTGAAGCTTTCTTT.

Only a few counts were recorded for this clonotype. The V and J genes are TRBV19 and TRBJ1-2; D unresolved. CDR1 and CDR2 from the germline V gene are LNHDA and SQIVND (reference sequence). V was clipped by 5 bases and J by 3 bases, with 10 bases between them. This CDR3 spans 13 amino acids. Here the CDR3 reads CASSPAPYYGYTF. CDR3 nucleotides: TGTGCCAGTAGTCCCGCGCCCTACTATGGCTACACCTTC.

This clonotype was seen more than once but under ten times. The chain carries TRBV7-6 and TRBJ1-4, with a tentative D call TRBD1 (5 bases). This CDR3 contains 14 residues. Trimming shortened V by 5 bases and J by 6 bases, and 13 bases separated the two germline ends. In germline, CDR1 is SGHVS, CDR2 FNYEAQ. CDR3 protein: CASSRAGGDEKLFF. The CDR3 bases are TGTGCCAGCAGCCGTGCTGGGGGAGATGAAAAACTGTTTTTT.

This clonotype has just a few counts. The gene calls are TRBV7-2 and TRBJ1-3; 7 bases fit TRBD1. V was clipped by 1 base and J by 4 bases; unmatched bases: 7. CDR3 length equals 16 residues. Per germline, CDR1 SGHTA and CDR2 FQGNSA. The CDR3 spells CASSLGPGGVGNTIYF. CDR3 nucleotides: TGTGCCAGCAGCTTAGGTCCAGGGGGTGTCGGAAACACCATATATTTT.